Listed below are T cell receptor beta chains from one sample, sequenced in a study of blood T cell repertoires in COVID-19. Clones were sequenced by immunoSEQ multiplex PCR, and TCRdb holds only the in-frame ones, with some missing. The sample lists roughly 300,000 clones, 75% to 85% occurring once. Sequenced input: peripheral blood. Source of these receptors: a human donor in a cohort sampled during active COVID-19. CDR3s include the opening cysteine and the closing phenylalanine or tryptophan. Fields, in order: J gene, V gene, CDR3 protein.

TRBJ2-2 | TRBV10-1 | CASSDKLPTGSRTGELFF
TRBJ1-1 | TRBV5-1 | CASSLRGLNTEAFF
TRBJ2-7 | TRBV24-1 | CATSDASGGFRRQYF
TRBJ2-1 | TRBV29-1 | CSVEGGTGGLDEQFF
TRBJ2-7 | TRBV29-1 | CSGRGQGYEQYF
TRBJ2-4 | TRBV5-6 | CASSLGGANIQYF
TRBJ2-3 | TRBV24-1 | CATSALAASTDTQYF
TRBJ2-1 | TRBV2 | CASSPGAGRTHYSEQFF
TRBJ2-5 | TRBV4-1 | CASSQGSGSQETQYF
TRBJ2-2 | TRBV4-2 | CASSQDSPRHSANTGELFF
TRBJ1-6 | TRBV30 | CAWSVLSNSPLHF
TRBJ2-1 | TRBV9 | CASSVVPGGNEQFF
TRBJ2-3 | TRBV24-1 | CATRPGQLDDTQYF
TRBJ2-3 | TRBV11-1 | CASSIDRGSTDTQYF
TRBJ1-2 | TRBV27 | CASSLSGGRGYGYTF
TRBJ2-2 | TRBV7-9 | CASSPRRTGELFF
TRBJ2-7 | TRBV19 | CASSLLPGLSEQYF